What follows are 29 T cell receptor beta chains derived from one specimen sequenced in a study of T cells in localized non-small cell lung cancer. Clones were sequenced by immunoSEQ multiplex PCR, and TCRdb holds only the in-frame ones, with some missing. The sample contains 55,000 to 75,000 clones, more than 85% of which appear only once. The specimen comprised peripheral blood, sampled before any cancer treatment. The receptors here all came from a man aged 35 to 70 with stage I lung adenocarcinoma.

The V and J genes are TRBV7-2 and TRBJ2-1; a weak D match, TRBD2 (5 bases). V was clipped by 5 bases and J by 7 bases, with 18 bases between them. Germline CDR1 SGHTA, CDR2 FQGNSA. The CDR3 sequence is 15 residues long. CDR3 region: CASSLSGIRRNEQFF. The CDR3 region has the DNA TGTGCCAGCAGCCTCTCCGGGATCCGGCGGAATGAGCAGTTCTTC.

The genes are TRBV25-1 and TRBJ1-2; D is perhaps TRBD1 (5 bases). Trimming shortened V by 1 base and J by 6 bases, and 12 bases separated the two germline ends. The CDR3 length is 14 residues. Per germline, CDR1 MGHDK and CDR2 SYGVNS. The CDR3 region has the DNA TGTGCCAGCAGTGAATCCGGGCGGGGGGATGGCTACACCTTC. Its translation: CASSESGRGDGYTF.

The CDR3 here is CAISGTDAANEKLFF. CDR3 nucleotide sequence: TGTGCCATCAGCGGGACGGATGCGGCTAATGAAAAACTGTTTTTT. The chain combines TRBV10-3 with TRBJ1-4; tentatively, D is TRBD1 (5 bases). Germline V CDR1 and CDR2: ENHRY, SYGVKD. V was shortened by 6 bases and J by 3 bases, with 14 bases between the two germline ends. The CDR3 extends over 15 amino acids.

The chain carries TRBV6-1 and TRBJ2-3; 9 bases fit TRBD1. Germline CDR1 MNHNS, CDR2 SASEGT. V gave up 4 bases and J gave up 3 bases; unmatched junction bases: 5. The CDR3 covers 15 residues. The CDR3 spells CASSAWTGETDTQYF. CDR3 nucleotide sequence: TGTGCCAGCAGTGCTTGGACAGGGGAGACAGATACGCAGTATTTT.

The CDR3 coding sequence is TGTGCCAGCAGGTCTTTGGGGGGACAGGGAAGTGGCGAGCAGTACTTC. Its protein product is CASRSLGGQGSGEQYF. The chain has TRBV2 and TRBJ2-7, with TRBD1 matching 9 bases. V was pared by 6 bases and J by 6 bases, with 15 bases of the junction left unmatched. The germline CDR1 and CDR2 sequences are SNHLY and FYNNEI. This CDR3 contains 16 residues.

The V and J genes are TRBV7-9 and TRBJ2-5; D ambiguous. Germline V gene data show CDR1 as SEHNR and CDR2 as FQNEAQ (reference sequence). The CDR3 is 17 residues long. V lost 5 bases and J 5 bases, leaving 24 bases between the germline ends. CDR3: CASSPSRGKGRRETQYF. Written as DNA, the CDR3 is TGTGCCAGCAGCCCATCAAGAGGAAAGGGTCGTCGGGAGACCCAGTACTTC.

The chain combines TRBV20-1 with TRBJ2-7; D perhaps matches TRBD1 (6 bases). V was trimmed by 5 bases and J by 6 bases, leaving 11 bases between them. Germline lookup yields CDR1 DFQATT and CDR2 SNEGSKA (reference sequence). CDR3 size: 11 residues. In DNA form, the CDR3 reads TGCAGTGCTGGGACATCCCGCGAGCAGTACTTC. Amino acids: CSAGTSREQYF.

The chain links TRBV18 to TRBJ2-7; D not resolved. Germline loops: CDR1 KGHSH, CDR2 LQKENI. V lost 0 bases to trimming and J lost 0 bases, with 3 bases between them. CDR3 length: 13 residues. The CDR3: CASSPPISYEQYF. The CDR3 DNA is TGTGCCAGCTCACCACCGATCTCCTACGAGCAGTACTTC.

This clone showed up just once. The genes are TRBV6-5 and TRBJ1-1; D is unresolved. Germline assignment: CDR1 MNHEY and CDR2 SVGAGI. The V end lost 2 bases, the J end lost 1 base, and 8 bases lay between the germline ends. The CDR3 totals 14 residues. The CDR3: CASSYGNRNTEAFF. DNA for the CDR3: TGTGCCAGCAGTTACGGGAATCGGAACACTGAAGCTTTCTTT.

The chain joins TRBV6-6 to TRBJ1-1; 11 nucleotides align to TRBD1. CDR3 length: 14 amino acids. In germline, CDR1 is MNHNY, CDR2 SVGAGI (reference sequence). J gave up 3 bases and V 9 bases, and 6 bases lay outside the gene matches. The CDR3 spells CASRDRGGYTEAFF. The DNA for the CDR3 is TGTGCCAGTCGGGACAGGGGGGGGTACACTGAAGCTTTCTTT.

CDR3 protein: CASSLGFEQYF. The CDR3 coding sequence is TGCGCCAGCAGCTTGGGTTTCGAGCAGTACTTC. The chain carries TRBV5-1 and TRBJ2-5; D gene uncertain. The J call is in doubt because the DNA end fits TRBJ2-7 better. The CDR3 extends over 11 amino acids. CDR1 and CDR2 (germline): SGHRS, YFSETQ.

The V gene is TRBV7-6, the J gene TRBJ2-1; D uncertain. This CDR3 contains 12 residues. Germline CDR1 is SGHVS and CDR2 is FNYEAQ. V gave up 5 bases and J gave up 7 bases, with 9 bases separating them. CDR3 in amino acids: CASSLTRNEQFF. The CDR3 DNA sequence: TGTGCCAGCAGCCTTACCCGGAATGAGCAGTTCTTC.

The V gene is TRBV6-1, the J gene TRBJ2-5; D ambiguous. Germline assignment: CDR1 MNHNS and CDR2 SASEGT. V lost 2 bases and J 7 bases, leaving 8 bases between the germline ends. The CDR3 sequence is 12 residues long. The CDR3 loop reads CASSERVGTQYF. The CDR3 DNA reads TGTGCCAGCAGTGAAAGGGTGGGGACCCAGTACTTC.

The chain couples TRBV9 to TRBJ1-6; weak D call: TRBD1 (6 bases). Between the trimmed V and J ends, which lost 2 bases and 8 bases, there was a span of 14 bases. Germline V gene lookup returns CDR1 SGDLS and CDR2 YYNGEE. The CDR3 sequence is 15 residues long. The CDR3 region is CASSVTQGRDSPLHF. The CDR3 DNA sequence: TGTGCCAGCAGCGTTACTCAGGGGCGGGATTCACCCCTCCACTTT.

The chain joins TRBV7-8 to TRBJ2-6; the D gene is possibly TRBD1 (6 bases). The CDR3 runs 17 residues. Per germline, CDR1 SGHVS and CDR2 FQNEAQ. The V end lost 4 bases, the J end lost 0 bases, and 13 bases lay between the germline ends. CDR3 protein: CASSSDGQTSGANVLTF. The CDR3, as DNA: TGTGCCAGCAGCTCAGACGGACAGACCTCTGGGGCCAACGTCCTGACTTTC.

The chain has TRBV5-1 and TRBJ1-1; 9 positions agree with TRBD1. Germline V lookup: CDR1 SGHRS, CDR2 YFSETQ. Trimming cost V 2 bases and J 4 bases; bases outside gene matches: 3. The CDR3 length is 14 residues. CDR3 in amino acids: CASSLDRGSTEAFF. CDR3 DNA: TGCGCCAGCAGCTTAGACAGGGGGAGCACTGAAGCTTTCTTT.

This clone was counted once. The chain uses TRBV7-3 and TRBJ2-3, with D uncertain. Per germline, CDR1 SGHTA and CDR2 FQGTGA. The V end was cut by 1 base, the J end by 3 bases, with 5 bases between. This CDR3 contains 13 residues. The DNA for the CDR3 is TGTGCCAGCAGCTTAAGCTGGACAGATACGCAGTATTTT. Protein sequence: CASSLSWTDTQYF.

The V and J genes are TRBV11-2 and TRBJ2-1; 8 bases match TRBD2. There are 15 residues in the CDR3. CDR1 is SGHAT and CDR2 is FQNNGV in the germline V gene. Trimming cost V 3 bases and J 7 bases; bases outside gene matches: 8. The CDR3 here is CASSLGAGVANEQFF. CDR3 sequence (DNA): TGTGCCAGCAGCTTGGGAGCGGGAGTTGCGAATGAGCAGTTCTTC.

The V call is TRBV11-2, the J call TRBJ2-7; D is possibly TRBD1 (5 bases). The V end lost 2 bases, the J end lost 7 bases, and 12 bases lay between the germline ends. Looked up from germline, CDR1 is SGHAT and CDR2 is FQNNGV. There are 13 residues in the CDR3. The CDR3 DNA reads TGTGCCAGCAGCTTAAATCAGGGCCCAGAGCAGTACTTC. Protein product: CASSLNQGPEQYF.

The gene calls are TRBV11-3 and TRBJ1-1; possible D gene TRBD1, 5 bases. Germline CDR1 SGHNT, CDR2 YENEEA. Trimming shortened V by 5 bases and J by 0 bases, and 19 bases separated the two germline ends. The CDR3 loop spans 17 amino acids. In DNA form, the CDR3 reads TGTGCCAGCAGCCCCCGGGTTACGGGGGAGTTGAACACTGAAGCTTTCTTT. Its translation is CASSPRVTGELNTEAFF.

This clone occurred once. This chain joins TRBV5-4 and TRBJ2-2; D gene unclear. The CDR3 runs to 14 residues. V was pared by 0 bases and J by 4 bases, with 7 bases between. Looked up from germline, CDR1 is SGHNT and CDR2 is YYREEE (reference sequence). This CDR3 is CASSLGRVTGELFF. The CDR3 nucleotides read TGTGCCAGCAGCTTGGGTCGAGTCACCGGGGAGCTGTTTTTT.

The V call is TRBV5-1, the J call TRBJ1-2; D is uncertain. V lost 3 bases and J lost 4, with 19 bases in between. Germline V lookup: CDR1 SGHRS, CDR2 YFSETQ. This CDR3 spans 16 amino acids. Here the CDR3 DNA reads TGCGCCAGCAGCTCGACATCGGAGGGAGTCGGCTATGGCTACACCTTC. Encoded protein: CASSSTSEGVGYGYTF. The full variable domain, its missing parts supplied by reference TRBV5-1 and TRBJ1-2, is KAGVTQTPRYLIKTRGQQVTLSCSPISGHRSVSWYQQTPGQGLQFLFEYFSETQRNKGNFPGRFSGRQFSNSRSEMNVSTLELGDSALYLCASSSTSEGVGYGYTFGSGTRLTVV.

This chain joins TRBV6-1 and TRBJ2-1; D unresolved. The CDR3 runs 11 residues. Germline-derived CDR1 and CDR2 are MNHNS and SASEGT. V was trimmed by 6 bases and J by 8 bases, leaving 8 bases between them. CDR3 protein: CASRARHEQFF. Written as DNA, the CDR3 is TGTGCCAGCAGAGCCAGGCATGAGCAGTTCTTC.

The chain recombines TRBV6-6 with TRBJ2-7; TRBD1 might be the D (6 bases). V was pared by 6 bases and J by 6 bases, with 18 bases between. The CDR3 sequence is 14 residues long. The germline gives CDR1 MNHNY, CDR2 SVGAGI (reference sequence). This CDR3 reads CASSPRNRAIEQYF. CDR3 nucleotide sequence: TGTGCCAGCAGCCCCCGGAACAGGGCCATCGAGCAGTACTTC.

The chain's CDR3 is CASSLAKGNEQFF. The CDR3 bases are TGTGCCAGCAGCTTAGCGAAAGGGAATGAGCAGTTCTTC. V and J are TRBV7-2 and TRBJ2-1; unclear D gene. V lost 0 bases, J lost 7 bases, and 7 bases lay in between. Germline V gene sequence: CDR1 SGHTA, CDR2 FQGNSA. The CDR3 totals 13 residues.

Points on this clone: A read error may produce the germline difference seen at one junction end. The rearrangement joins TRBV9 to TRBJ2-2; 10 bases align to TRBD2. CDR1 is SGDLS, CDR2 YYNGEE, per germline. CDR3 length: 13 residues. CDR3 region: CASSESTSGKLFF. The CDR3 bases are TGTGCCAGCAGCGAATCAACTAGCGGGAAGCTGTTTTTT.

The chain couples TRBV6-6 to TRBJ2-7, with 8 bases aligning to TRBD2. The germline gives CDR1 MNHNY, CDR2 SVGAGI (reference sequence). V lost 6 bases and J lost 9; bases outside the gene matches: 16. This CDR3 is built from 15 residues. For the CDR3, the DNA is TGTGCCAGCAGCACGGGAGGGACGGCGGACCTACTGCAGTACTTC. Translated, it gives CASSTGGTADLLQYF.

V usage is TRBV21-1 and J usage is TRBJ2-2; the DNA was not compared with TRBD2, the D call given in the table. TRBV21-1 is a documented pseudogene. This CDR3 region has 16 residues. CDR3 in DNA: TGTGCCAGCAGCAAAACTAGCGGGAGCTGTATCGGGGAGCTGTTTTTT. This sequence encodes CASSKTSGSCIGELFF.

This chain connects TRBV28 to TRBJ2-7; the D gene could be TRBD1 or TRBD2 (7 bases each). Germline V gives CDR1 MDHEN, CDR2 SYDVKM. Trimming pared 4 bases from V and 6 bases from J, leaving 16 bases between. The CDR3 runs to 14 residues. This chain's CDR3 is CASSYGGRGREQYF. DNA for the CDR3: TGTGCCAGCAGTTATGGGGGGAGGGGGCGCGAGCAGTACTTC.